Listed here are 7 T cell receptor beta chains from one sample, sequenced in a study of vaccination and CD4 T cells after COVID-19 (dated by TCRdb to 2021 to 2024). Library prep was done by PCR. Sequencing used an Illumina iSeq 100. DNA from cultured CD4+ T cells underwent TCR sequencing with the Oncomine TCR Beta short-read assay at the Johns Hopkins FTIC core. TCRdb handled the public reads itself, with Q25 trimming in fastp and clone calling in MiXCR, and kept productive beta chains. Entries that share a CDR3 protein sequence are merged under the most common genes and DNA. This sample lists under 15,000 distinct CDR3 sequences; around 42% were detected once. The ten top clones hold about 20% of the sample. Antigen specificity for these receptors is unknown. Per the publication, the treatment or condition label means: approximately nine-day PBMC culture with coronavirus spike peptide pools or control peptides (ViraFEST assay).

The source was CD4+ T cells from blood, cultured in vitro, collected before SARS-CoV-2 vaccination. The source of these receptors is a human donor who had recovered from COVID-19.

The chain carries TRBV19 and TRBJ1-2; D gene unclear. Germline CDR1 and CDR2: LNHDA and SQIVND (reference sequence). CDR3 length equals 16 residues. V was cut by 4 bases and J by 0 bases, with 15 bases left in between. The CDR3 DNA reads TGTGCCAGTAGTAGTGGGAGGAGGCCAACTAACTATGGCTACACCTTC. Encoded protein: CASSSGRRPTNYGYTF.

V gene TRBV6-2 or TRBV6-3 combines with J gene TRBJ2-7; 16 bases map to TRBD2. The germline V gene has CDR1 MNHEY and CDR2 SVGEGT. Germline trimming cut 2 bases from V and 2 bases from J; bases unmatched to any gene: 12. This CDR3 has 20 amino acids. Written as DNA, the CDR3 is TGTGCCAGCAGTTACCCGATGGTCGGGACTAGCGGGAGGGTGACCTACGAGCAGTACTTC. Protein product: CASSYPMVGTSGRVTYEQYF.

The sample holds one count of this clonotype. The rearrangement uses TRBV2 and TRBJ1-1; D ambiguous. The germline CDR1 and CDR2 sequences are SNHLY and FYNNEI. Trimming stripped 8 bases from V and 0 bases from J, with 13 bases between. The length of the CDR3 is 14 residues. The CDR3 coding sequence is TGTGCCAGCGCGGTGACAACAGTGAACACTGAAGCTTTCTTT. Protein product: CASAVTTVNTEAFF. Using reference TRBV2 and TRBJ1-1 for the parts outside the CDR3, the full variable domain is EPEVTQTPSHQVTQMGQEVILRCVPISNHLYFYWYRQILGQKVEFLVSFYNNEISEKSEIFDDQFSVERPDGSNFTLKIRSTKLEDSAMYFCASAVTTVNTEAFFGQGTRLTVV.

The V gene is TRBV30, the J gene TRBJ1-1, with a weak D call TRBD1 (6 bases). In germline, CDR1 is GTSNPN, CDR2 SVGIG (reference sequence). This CDR3 spans 11 amino acids. Trimming cost V 3 bases and J 10 bases, with 12 bases left between them. The CDR3 sequence: CAWSMGGPAFF. The CDR3 coding sequence is TGTGCCTGGAGCATGGGGGGGCCAGCTTTCTTT.

The rearrangement joins TRBV10-3 to TRBJ2-2, with 14 bases lining up with TRBD2. V gave up 4 bases and J gave up 7 bases; unmatched junction bases: 8. Germline values: CDR1 ENHRY, CDR2 SYGVKD. The CDR3 extends over 17 amino acids. The chain's CDR3 is CAISVTEGLAGGGELFF. The CDR3 DNA follows: TGTGCCATCAGTGTTACAGAAGGACTAGCGGGAGGCGGGGAGCTGTTTTTT.

The rearrangement links TRBV19 to TRBJ2-2; D perhaps matches TRBD2 (5 bases). V was shortened by 5 bases and J by 4 bases, with 11 bases between the two germline ends. Germline CDR1 and CDR2: LNHDA and SQIVND (reference sequence). The CDR3 loop spans 14 amino acids. CDR3: CASSLGLRTGELFF. The CDR3 nucleotides read TGTGCCAGTAGTCTCGGACTGCGCACCGGGGAGCTGTTTTTT. The full variable domain, with the rest looked up from reference TRBV19 and TRBJ2-2, is DGGITQSPKYLFRKEGQNVTLSCEQNLNHDAMYWYRQDPGQGLRLIYYSQIVNDFQKGDIAEGYSVSREKKESFPLTVTSAQKNPTAFYLCASSLGLRTGELFFGEGSRLTVL.

The rearrangement links TRBV20-1 to TRBJ2-7; D might be TRBD2 (5 bases). Germline-derived CDR1 and CDR2 are DFQATT and SNEGSKA (reference sequence). The CDR3 consists of 13 residues. Trimming took off 4 bases at V and 4 bases at J, with 14 bases between the two ends. CDR3 nucleotides: TGCAGTGCTAACAGCGGTCGGTTTTACGAGCAGTACTTC. Encoded protein: CSANSGRFYEQYF.